The clone carrying this T cell receptor (beta chain) showed up just once. Antigen specificity is unknown. Per germline, CDR1 SGHVS and CDR2 FNYEAQ. The CDR3 loop spans 14 amino acids. V shed 4 bases and J 7 bases; nucleotides not matched to a gene: 5. The treatment here: oral pan-JAK inhibitor, 5-10 mg twice daily. Sorting separated CD4+ and CD8+ T cells out of PBMCs. cDNA reverse transcribed from extracted RNA served as the sequencing template. Clones were read by immunoSEQ multiplex PCR, and TCRdb kept only the in-frame ones, dropping some. The profile shows around 200,000 clones, 50% to 65% of them singletons. This record comes from a study of CD8+ T cells in alopecia areata. Study findings and constraints: Expanded CD8+ clones among the top 100, and scalp clonality, were significantly decreased by tofacitinib. Researchers report lesional scalp, most notably alopecia totalis/universalis, outstripped normal scalp in clonality. Sharing of TCR sequences between patients (possibly for HLA-related reasons) was less clear than in mice.

The clonotype was recovered from a human donor with alopecia areata. The sequencing here drew on CD8+ T cells sorted from blood, taken at week 24, from a patient treated with tofacitinib. The V gene is TRBV7-6, the J gene TRBJ2-2, with TRBD1 matching over 8 bases. CDR3 protein: CASSSYRGDGELFF. As DNA, the CDR3 is TGTGCCAGCAGCTCCTACAGGGGGGACGGGGAGCTGTTTTTT.